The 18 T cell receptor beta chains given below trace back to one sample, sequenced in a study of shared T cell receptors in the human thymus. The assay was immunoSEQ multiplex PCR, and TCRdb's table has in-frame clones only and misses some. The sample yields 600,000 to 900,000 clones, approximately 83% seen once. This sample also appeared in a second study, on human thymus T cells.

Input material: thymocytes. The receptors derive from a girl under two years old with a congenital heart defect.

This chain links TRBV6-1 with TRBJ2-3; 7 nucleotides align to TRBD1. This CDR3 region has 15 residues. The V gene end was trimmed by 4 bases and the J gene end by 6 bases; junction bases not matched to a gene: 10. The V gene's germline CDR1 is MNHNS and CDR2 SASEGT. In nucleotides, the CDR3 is TGTGCCAGCAGTGGAAGGGGGCCTGGGGGTGATACGCAGTATTTT. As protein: CASSGRGPGGDTQYF.

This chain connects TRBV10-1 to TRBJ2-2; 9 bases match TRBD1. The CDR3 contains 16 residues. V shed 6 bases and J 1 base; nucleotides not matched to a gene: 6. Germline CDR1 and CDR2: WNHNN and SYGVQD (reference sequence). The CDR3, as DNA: TGCGCCAGCAGCCCCCGACAGGGGGGGAACACCGGGGAGCTGTTTTTT. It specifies CASSPRQGGNTGELFF.

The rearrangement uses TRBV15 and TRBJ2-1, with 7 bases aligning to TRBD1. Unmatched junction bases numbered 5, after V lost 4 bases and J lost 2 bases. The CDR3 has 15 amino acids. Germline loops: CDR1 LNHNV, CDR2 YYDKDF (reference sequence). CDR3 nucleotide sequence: TGTGCCACCAGCACGAGGGGGCCCCCCTACAATGAGCAGTTCTTC. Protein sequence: CATSTRGPPYNEQFF.

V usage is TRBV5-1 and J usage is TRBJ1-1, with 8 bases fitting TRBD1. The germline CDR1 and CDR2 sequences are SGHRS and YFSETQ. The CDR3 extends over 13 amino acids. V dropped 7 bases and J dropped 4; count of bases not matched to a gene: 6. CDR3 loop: CASLRQGCTEAFF. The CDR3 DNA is TGCGCCAGCCTTCGACAGGGGTGCACTGAAGCTTTCTTT.

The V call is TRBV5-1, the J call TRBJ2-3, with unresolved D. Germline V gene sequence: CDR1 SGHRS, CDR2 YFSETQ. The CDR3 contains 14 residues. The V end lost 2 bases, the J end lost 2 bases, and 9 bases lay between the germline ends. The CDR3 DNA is TGCGCCAGCAGCTTACCCAGATACACAGATACGCAGTATTTT. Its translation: CASSLPRYTDTQYF.

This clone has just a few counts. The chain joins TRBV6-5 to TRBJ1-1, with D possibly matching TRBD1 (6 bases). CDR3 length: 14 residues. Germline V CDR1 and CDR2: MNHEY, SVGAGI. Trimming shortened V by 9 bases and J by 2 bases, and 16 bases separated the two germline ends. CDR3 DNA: TGTGCCAGTGCTGAGAGGACAGAAAACACTGAAGCTTTCTTT. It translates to CASAERTENTEAFF.

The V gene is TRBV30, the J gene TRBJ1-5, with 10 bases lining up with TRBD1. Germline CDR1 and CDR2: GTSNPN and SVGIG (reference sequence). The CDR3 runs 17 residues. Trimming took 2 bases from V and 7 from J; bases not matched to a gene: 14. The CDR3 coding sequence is TGTGCCTGGAGTCCCCCGGGGGGGGACAGGGGATACCAGCCCCAGCATTTT. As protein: CAWSPPGGDRGYQPQHF.

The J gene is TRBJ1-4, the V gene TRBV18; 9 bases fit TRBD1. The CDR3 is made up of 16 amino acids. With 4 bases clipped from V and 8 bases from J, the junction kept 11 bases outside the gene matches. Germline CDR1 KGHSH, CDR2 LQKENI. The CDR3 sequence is CASSRGRRDREEKLFF. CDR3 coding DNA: TGTGCCAGCTCACGGGGTAGACGGGACAGGGAAGAAAAACTGTTTTTT. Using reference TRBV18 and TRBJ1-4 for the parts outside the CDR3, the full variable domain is NAGVMQNPRHLVRRRGQEARLRCSPMKGHSHVYWYRQLPEEGLKFMVYLQKENIIDESGMPKERFSAEFPKEGPSILRIQQVVRGDSAAYFCASSRGRRDREEKLFFGSGTQLSVL.

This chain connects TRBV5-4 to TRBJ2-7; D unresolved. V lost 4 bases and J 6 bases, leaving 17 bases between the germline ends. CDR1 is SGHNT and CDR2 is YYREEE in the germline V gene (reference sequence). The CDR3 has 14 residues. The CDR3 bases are TGTGCCAGCAGCATTACTATCCCATTCCCCGAGCAGTACTTC. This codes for CASSITIPFPEQYF.

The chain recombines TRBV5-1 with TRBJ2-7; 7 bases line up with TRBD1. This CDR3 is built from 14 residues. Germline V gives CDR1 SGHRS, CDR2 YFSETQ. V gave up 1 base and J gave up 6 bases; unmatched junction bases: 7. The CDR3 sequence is CASSLRQGSAEQYF. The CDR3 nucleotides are TGCGCCAGCAGCTTGCGACAGGGTTCTGCCGAGCAGTACTTC. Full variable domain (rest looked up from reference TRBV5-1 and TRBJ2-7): KAGVTQTPRYLIKTRGQQVTLSCSPISGHRSVSWYQQTPGQGLQFLFEYFSETQRNKGNFPGRFSGRQFSNSRSEMNVSTLELGDSALYLCASSLRQGSAEQYFGPGTRLTVT.

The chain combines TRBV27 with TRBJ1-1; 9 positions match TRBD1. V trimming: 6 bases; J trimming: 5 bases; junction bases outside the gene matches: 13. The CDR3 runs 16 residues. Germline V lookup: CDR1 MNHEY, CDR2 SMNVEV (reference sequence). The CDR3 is CASSFLLRGQGTEAFF. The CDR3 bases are TGTGCCAGCAGCTTCTTACTTCGAGGACAGGGGACTGAAGCTTTCTTT.

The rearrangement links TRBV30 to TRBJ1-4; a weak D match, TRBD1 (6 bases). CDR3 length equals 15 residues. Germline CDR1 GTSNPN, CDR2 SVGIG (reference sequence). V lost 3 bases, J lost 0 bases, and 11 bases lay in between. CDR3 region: CAWSQGGTTNEKLFF. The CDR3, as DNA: TGTGCCTGGAGCCAAGGGGGTACAACTAATGAAAAACTGTTTTTT.

CDR3 in DNA: TGTGCCAGCATGGAAGACAGGGTTGGAAACACCATATATTTT. Translation gives CASMEDRVGNTIYF. The rearrangement links TRBV6-1 to TRBJ1-3, with TRBD1 matching 7 bases. Losses at the gene ends were 7 bases for V and 3 bases for J; bases not matched to a gene: 6. Per germline, CDR1 MNHNS and CDR2 SASEGT. The CDR3 has 14 residues.

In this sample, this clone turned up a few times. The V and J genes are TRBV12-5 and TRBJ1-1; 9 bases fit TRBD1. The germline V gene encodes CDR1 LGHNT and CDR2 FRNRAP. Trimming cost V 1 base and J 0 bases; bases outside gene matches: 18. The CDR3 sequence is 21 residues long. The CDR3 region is CASGLAVFDRTGAFMNTEAFF. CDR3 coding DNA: TGTGCTAGTGGTTTGGCCGTCTTCGATAGGACAGGGGCTTTCATGAACACTGAAGCTTTCTTT.

This chain's CDR3 is CASSFVSGTSLSKDTDTQYF. Here the CDR3 DNA reads TGCGCCAGCAGCTTTGTTTCCGGGACTAGCCTATCCAAAGACACAGATACGCAGTATTTT. The chain recombines TRBV5-1 with TRBJ2-3; 9 bases are shared with TRBD2. The CDR3 is 20 amino acids. CDR1 and CDR2 from the germline V gene are SGHRS and YFSETQ. V lost 2 bases, J lost 2 bases, and 18 bases stayed unmatched.

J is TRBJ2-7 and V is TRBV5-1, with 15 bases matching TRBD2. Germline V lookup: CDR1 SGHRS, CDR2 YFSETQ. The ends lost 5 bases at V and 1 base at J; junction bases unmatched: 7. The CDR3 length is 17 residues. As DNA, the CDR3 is TGCGCCAGCAGTCTAGGGACTAGCGGGGGGAGGTCCTACGAGCAGTACTTC. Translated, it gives CASSLGTSGGRSYEQYF.

In DNA form, the CDR3 reads TGTGCCATCAGTGAAAGGAAAAGGGGTAGAAGCTACGAGCAGTACTTC. Translation: CAISERKRGRSYEQYF. The chain has TRBV10-3 and TRBJ2-7; D is perhaps TRBD1 (5 bases). Trimming removed 3 bases from V and 3 bases from J, with 18 bases in between. The V gene's germline CDR1 is ENHRY and CDR2 SYGVKD. The CDR3 spans 16 residues.

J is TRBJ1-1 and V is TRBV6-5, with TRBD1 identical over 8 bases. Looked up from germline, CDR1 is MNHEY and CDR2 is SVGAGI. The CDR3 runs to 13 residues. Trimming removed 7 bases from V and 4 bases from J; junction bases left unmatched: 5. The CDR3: CASTTGEGTEAFF. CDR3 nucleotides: TGTGCCAGCACGACAGGGGAGGGCACTGAAGCTTTCTTT.